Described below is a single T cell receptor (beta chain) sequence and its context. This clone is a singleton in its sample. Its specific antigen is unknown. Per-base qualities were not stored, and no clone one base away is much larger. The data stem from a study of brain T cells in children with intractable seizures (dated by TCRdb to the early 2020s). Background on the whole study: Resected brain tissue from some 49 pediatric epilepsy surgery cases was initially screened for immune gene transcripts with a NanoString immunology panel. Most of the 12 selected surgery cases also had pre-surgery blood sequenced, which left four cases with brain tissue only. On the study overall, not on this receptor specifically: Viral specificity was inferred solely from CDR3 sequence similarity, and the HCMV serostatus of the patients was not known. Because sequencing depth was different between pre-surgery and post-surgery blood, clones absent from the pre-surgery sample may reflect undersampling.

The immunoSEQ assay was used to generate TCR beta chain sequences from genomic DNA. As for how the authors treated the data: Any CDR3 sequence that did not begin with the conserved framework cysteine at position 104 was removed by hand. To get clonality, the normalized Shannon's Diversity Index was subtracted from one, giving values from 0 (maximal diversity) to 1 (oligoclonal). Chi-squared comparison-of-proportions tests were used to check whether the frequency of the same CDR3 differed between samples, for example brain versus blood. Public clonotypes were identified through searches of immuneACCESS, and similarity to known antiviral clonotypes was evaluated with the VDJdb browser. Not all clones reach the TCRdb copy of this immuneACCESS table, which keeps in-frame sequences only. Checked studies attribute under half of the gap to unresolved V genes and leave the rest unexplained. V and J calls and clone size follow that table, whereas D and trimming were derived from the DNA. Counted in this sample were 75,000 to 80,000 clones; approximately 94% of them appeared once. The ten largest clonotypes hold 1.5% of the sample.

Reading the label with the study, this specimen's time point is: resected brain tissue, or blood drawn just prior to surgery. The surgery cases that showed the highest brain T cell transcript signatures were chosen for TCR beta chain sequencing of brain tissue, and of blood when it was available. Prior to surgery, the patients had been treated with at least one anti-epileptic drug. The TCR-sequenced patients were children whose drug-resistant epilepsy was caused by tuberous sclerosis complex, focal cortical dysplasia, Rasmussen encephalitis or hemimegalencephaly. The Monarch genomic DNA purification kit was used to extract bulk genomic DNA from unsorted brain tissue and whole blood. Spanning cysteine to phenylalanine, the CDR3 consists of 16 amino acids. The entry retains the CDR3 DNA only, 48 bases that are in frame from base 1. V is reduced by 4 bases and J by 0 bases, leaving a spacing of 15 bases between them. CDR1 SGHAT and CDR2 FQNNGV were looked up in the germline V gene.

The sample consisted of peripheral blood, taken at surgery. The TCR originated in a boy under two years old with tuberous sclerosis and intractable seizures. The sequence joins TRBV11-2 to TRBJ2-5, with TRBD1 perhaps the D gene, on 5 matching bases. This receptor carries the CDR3 CASSSWGSTNQETQYF. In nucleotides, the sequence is TGTGCCAGCAGCTCGTGGGGCAGTACCAACCAAGAGACCCAGTACTTC.